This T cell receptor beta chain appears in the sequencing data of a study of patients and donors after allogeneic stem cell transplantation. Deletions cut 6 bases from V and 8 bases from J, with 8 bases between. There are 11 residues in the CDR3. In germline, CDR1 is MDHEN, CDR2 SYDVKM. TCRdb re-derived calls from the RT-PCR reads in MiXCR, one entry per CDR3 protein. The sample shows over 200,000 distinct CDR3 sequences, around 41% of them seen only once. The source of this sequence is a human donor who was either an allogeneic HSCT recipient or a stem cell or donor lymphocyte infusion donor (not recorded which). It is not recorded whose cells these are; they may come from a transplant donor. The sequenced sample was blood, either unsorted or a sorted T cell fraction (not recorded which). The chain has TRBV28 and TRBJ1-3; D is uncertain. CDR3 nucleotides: TGTGCCAGCAGGTCGAGAGACACCATATATTTT. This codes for CASRSRDTIYF. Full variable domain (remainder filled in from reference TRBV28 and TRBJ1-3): DVKVTQSSRYLVKRTGEKVFLECVQDMDHENMFWYRQDPGLGLRLIYFSYDVKMKEKGDIPEGYSVSREKKERFSLILESASTNQTSMYLCASRSRDTIYFGEGSWLTVV.